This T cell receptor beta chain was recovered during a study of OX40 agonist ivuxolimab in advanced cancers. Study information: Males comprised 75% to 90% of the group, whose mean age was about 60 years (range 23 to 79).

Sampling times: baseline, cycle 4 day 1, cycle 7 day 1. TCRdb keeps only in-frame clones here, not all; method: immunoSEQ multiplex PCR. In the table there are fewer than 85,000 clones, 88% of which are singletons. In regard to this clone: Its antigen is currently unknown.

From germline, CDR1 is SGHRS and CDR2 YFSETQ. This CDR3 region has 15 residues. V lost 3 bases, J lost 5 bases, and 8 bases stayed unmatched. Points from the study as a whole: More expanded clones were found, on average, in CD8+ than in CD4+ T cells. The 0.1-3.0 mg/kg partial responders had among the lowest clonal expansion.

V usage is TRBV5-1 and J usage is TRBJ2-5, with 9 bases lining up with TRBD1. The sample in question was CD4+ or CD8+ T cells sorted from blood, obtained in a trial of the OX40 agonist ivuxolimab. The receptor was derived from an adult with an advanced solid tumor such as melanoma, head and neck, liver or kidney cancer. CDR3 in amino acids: CASSSRTGAGETQYF. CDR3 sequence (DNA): TGCGCCAGCAGCTCGAGGACAGGGGCTGGGGAGACCCAGTACTTC.